The text below deals with one TCR beta chain. This sample is drawn from a study of blood T cell repertoires in COVID-19. Whole-study context: COVID-19 samples from acute and convalescent phases originated in the United States, Italy and Spain.

Clones were sequenced by immunoSEQ multiplex PCR, and TCRdb holds only the in-frame ones, with some missing. The table lists tens of thousands of clones, less than 90% of them singletons, with about 20% in the top ten. Germline values: CDR1 MNHEY, CDR2 SVGEGT. V lost 6 bases and J 0 bases, leaving 5 bases between the germline ends. The CDR3 sequence is 12 residues long. The clonotype originates from a woman older than 75 with acute or convalescent COVID-19. Sequencing used peripheral blood. The V and J genes are TRBV6-2 or TRBV6-3 and TRBJ2-5; D remains ambiguous. CDR3 DNA sequence: TGTGCCAGCAGCGTAGACCAAGAGACCCAGTACTTC. Translated, it gives CASSVDQETQYF.